This TCR beta chain was identified during a study of shared clonotypes between healthy human individuals. Study results and limitations: The rarefaction results pointed to incomplete sorted-subset sequencing despite large depth.

This clone was counted a single time. Its antigen is as yet unknown. The J segment lost 7 bases and the V segment lost 0 bases, leaving 19 bases of the junction unmatched. The germline CDR1 and CDR2 sequences are MGHRA and YSYEKL. This CDR3 has 19 residues. CD45RO-negative, CCR7-positively selected cells formed the naive CD8 fraction, excluding terminally differentiated effector memory CD45RA+ cells. Assay runs were performed at deep level. This table comes from immunoSEQ multiplex PCR, and its TCRdb copy is limited to in-frame clones, with some not included. The table includes roughly 2.1 million clones, about 93% detected once.

The sample comprised naive CD8+ T cells from PBMCs. This chain links TRBV4-1 with TRBJ2-5, with 8 nucleotides matching TRBD2. This receptor was obtained from a man between 18 and 29 years old in good health. Some clones in this sample may be carry-over from other donors' samples. Here the CDR3 reads CASSQDGAVAGGREGTQYF. The CDR3 DNA reads TGCGCCAGCAGCCAAGATGGGGCGGTTGCGGGAGGCAGAGAGGGGACCCAGTACTTC.